Many counts were recorded for the clone carrying this T cell receptor (beta chain). This record comes from a study of early T cells in non-severe SARS-CoV-2 infection. TCRdb used MiXCR to reprocess the 5' RACE reads, holding one entry per CDR3 protein. The data show approximately 70,000 distinct CDR3 sequences, around 4.2% seen once. The CDR3 totals 18 residues. Trimming took off 5 bases at V and 0 bases at J, with 20 bases between the two ends. CDR1 and CDR2 (germline): MNHEY, SVGEGT. The V call is TRBV6-2 or TRBV6-3, the J call TRBJ1-5; D possibly corresponds to TRBD1 (6 bases). The source of this sequence is an adult who was a healthcare worker with PCR-confirmed SARS-CoV-2 infection or an uninfected control (not recorded which). The donor label of this sample is uncertain. Here the sequenced sample was whole blood, taken at baseline. For the CDR3, the DNA is TGTGCCAGCAGTCCTTACAGGGAAGACAATTATAGCAATCAGCCCCAGCATTTT. Protein sequence: CASSPYREDNYSNQPQHF.